This T cell receptor beta chain was sequenced in a study of T cells in Graves' hyperthyroidism and ophthalmopathy. Broader study findings: In the blood, most expanded thyroid clonotypes above 0.001 appeared as well. Model output signaled ophthalmopathy a median around 6.9 months ahead of onset.

A patient was excluded if there was uncontrolled infection, other autoimmune disease, pregnancy or lactation. The CDR3 loop spans 13 amino acids. Germline values: CDR1 MDHEN, CDR2 SYDVKM. Trimming left V 1 base short and J 7 bases short, with 11 bases between. TCR beta CDR3 region amplification was performed from RNA transcripts. RT-PCR in the first round (using the HTBI primer set) targeted the TCR CDR3. TCRdb fed the multiplex PCR reads into MiXCR, producing one record per CDR3 protein. Among about 480,000 distinct CDR3 sequences listed, around a quarter were seen once. As concerns this clonotype: Its specificity is not known.

The sequence came from a woman in her 30s with Graves' ophthalmopathy. The rearrangement joins TRBV28 to TRBJ2-7; a weak D match, TRBD2 (6 bases). Sequences were obtained from blood. CDR3 in amino acids: CASSLSDAGEQYF. CDR3 sequence (DNA): TGTGCCAGCAGTTTATCGGATGCGGGGGAGCAGTACTTC. The full variable domain, its missing parts supplied by reference TRBV28 and TRBJ2-7, is DVKVTQSSRYLVKRTGEKVFLECVQDMDHENMFWYRQDPGLGLRLIYFSYDVKMKEKGDIPEGYSVSREKKERFSLILESASTNQTSMYLCASSLSDAGEQYFGPGTRLTVT.